Reported below is one TCR beta chain. Its antigen is unknown. The donors were members of the validation cohort, which comprised about 120 subjects and was separate from the first cohort of about 700 subjects. The record originates from a study of cytomegalovirus exposure and HLA in healthy donors. For the study at large: The use of the same platform for the roughly 130 validation repertoires and the 550 to 850 first-cohort repertoires was reported by a later analysis. Study conclusions and caveats: In vitro, three CMV-associated chains proved specific for CMV antigens. Across donors, most TCRs were seen rarely, yet some public ones were widespread.

Germline CDR1 is MGHRA and CDR2 is YSYEKL. J was trimmed by 6 bases and V by 1 base; bases with no gene match: 0. The CDR3 has 13 residues. Sequenced by immunoSEQ multiplex PCR; TCRdb stores in-frame clones only, minus some. The table includes 100,000 to 150,000 clones, 80% to 90% detected once. This clonotype was sampled from a woman under 30 in good health and CMV-seronegative. The chain carries TRBV4-1 and TRBJ1-1, with 9 bases matching TRBD1. Sequenced: PBMCs. The DNA for the CDR3 is TGCGCCAGCAGCCAAGGACAGGGGGCTGAAGCTTTCTTT. As protein: CASSQGQGAEAFF.